This entry is about one T cell receptor (beta chain). It has no known antigen specificity. No qualities accompany the bases; no much larger clone lies one base away. This sample is part of a study of blood T cells in healthy people across ages (dated by TCRdb to the mid-2010s). Context from the whole study: In model experiments, template switching captured about one uniquely barcoded TCR beta cDNA molecule for every two T cells. To track age-related changes in TCR beta repertoire diversity, the study relied on deep sequencing normalized with unique cDNA molecular identifiers. Two additional independent replicas of 1 million unique cDNA reads from the same blood draw were analyzed for two donors (one aged 18 to 30 and one aged 80 or older). Four age groups were formed from the donors: young (average approximately 15 years), middle-aged (around 37), aged (approximately 60) and long-lived (more than 75). To avoid experimental bias, donors of different ages were distributed randomly across sequencing lanes. General findings and caveats noted by the study authors: As age increased, observed TCR beta diversity per million T cells dropped in a roughly linear way, and a significant reduction was already evident by age about 40. Because profiling used bulk unsorted PBMCs, naive and antigen-experienced compartments could not be compared conclusively. Compared with the aged group, the long-lived group had more naive CD4+ T cells, fewer expanded clones and increased TCR diversity, suggesting age selection. A strong correlation was found between observed TCR beta diversity and the percentage of naive T cells measured by flow cytometry. Because donor CMV infection status was unknown, age-related changes in expanded clonotypes were potentially confounded. Estimates of total diversity based on one million sequenced T cells were considered lower bounds and underestimates.

From the cysteine up to the phenylalanine, the CDR3 has a length of 13 residues. The CDR3 DNA has 39 bases and is translated from base 1. The germline V gene (reference sequence) specifies LNHDA as CDR1 and SQIVND as CDR2. Relative to germline, V is missing 9 bases and J is missing 14 bases, with 11 bases of the junction outside any gene match. Systemically healthy Caucasian individuals from Russia, 35 to 40 in total and aged about 6 to 95 years, were included as donors. Approximately 11 milliliters of peripheral blood were drawn from each donor into EDTA-treated Vacutainer tubes. Ficoll-Paque density-gradient centrifugation was used to isolate PBMCs, with at least 7 million obtained per sample. Trizol reagent was used to extract total RNA from the PBMCs, yielding at least 5.5 micrograms per sample. The percentages of naive CD45RAhigh/CD27high T cells were determined by flow cytometry on a PBMC aliquot from every donor.

Preparation of the library involved 5' RACE. This sample was sequenced with an Illumina HiSeq 2500. A second PCR of about 7 to 12 cycles was performed with a sample-barcoded 5' primer and a J-beta primer mix. A template-switch 5' adaptor carrying 12 random nucleotides introduced a unique molecular identifier onto each TCR beta cDNA molecule. Each sample yielded at least 2.5 million CDR3-containing paired-end reads. First-strand cDNA was synthesized from all RNA with the Mint cDNA synthesis kit, primed by a TRBC-specific oligonucleotide. After uracil-DNA glycosylase treatment, a first 18-cycle PCR used universal primers M1SS and BC2_uni_R on all cDNA. The original methods were these. For normalization, 1 million high-quality reads, each with a distinct molecular identifier, were randomly selected from each sample. Reads sharing molecular identifiers were discarded rather than binned into consensus sequences. CDR3 identification, clonotype clustering and error correction used MiTCR with a Q25 quality threshold and the strictest error-elimination algorithm. A nonparametric unseen species model with Euler transformation was used to estimate a lower bound on total TCR beta diversity. In-frame beta chains were kept once TCRdb had trimmed the public reads at Q25 with fastp and called clones with MiXCR. Rows merge per CDR3 protein into single entries with the most common DNA and genes. TCRdb, not the original authors, processed these V and J calls. In all, the sample holds about 640,000 distinct CDR3 sequences, and around 41% of those were seen once. The ten largest clonotypes hold 25% to 35% of the sample.

This chain is built from TRBV19 and TRBJ1-6, with 9 junctional bases fitting TRBD1. Sequencing was carried out using blood. The source is an elderly man in good health. The CDR3 sequence is CASHKRGTGTLHF. In nucleotides, the sequence is TGTGCCAGCCACAAGAGGGGGACAGGGACCCTCCACTTT.